This TCR beta chain is drawn from a study of blood T cell repertoires in COVID-19. This clone was detected a few times. Recovered status in Cohort 3 required two negative PCRs, clearance, or symptom resolution. The germline gives CDR1 SGHAT, CDR2 FQNNGV. V lost 9 bases and J 8 bases, leaving 23 bases between the germline ends. This CDR3 is 15 amino acids long. Measured with immunoSEQ multiplex PCR; TCRdb has only the in-frame clones, and not every one. The sample holds about 350,000 clones, more than 75% seen once. The sequenced sample consisted of PBMCs or T cells enriched from blood (not recorded which). The chain employs TRBV11-2 and TRBJ2-1; the D gene is possibly TRBD1 (6 bases). This TCR was sampled from a woman aged 25 to 39 who had recovered from COVID-19. Written as DNA, the CDR3 is TGTGCCAGTACCTTTTCGGGACACCTTTCCGATGAGCAGTTCTTC. It translates to CASTFSGHLSDEQFF.